This TCR beta chain is drawn from a study of blood T cell repertoires in COVID-19. Study at large: Samples of COVID-19 (acute and convalescent) were obtained from the United States, Italy and Spain. Nucleic acid was either cDNA or gDNA, and it came from T cells, B-cell-depleted T cells, or PBMCs.

The study assigned cohorts using participant-reported clinical history. Recovered status in Cohort 3 required two negative PCRs, clearance, or symptom resolution. The CDR3 runs 16 residues. The J segment lost 4 bases and the V segment lost 4 bases, leaving 13 bases of the junction unmatched. Germline CDR1 is SGHRS and CDR2 is YFSETQ. Assay: immunoSEQ multiplex PCR; the TCRdb copy retains only in-frame clones and omits some. The table records 150,000 or so clones, roughly 79% of them present only once. This TCR was sampled from a woman aged 45-59 years who had recovered from COVID-19. The chain uses TRBV5-1 and TRBJ1-1; 7 positions match TRBD1. Input material: PBMCs or T cells enriched from blood (not recorded which). The CDR3 sequence is CASSRSTGNGLTEAFF. The CDR3 DNA is TGCGCCAGCAGCCGTTCGACAGGGAATGGACTCACTGAAGCTTTCTTT.